What follows are 8 T cell receptor beta chains derived from one specimen sequenced in a study of blood T cell repertoires in COVID-19. The table came from immunoSEQ multiplex PCR; TCRdb's copy has only in-frame clones and leaves some out. The sample consists of fewer than 300,000 clones, 85% of them appearing once. The sample was PBMCs or T cells enriched from blood (not recorded which). These receptors were taken from a woman between 45 and 60 years old who had recovered from COVID-19.

This chain's CDR3 is CSEREFGFNEQFF. CDR3 bases: TGCAGCGAGCGGGAGTTTGGATTCAATGAGCAGTTCTTC. V is TRBV29-1 and J is TRBJ2-1, with 8 bases that match TRBD2. In germline, CDR1 is SQVTM, CDR2 ANQGSEA. The trim removed 7 bases at V and 6 bases at J, leaving 8 bases unmatched. The CDR3 length is 13 residues.

The rearrangement joins TRBV27 to TRBJ2-7, with D perhaps matching TRBD2 (5 bases). This CDR3 is built from 13 residues. V dropped 3 bases and J dropped 4 bases, with 10 bases sitting between them. The germline CDR1 and CDR2 sequences are MNHEY and SMNVEV (reference sequence). In nucleotides, the CDR3 is TGTGCCAGCAGTTTGAGGGTTGGGTACGAGCAGTACTTC. This codes for CASSLRVGYEQYF.

This chain links TRBV9 with TRBJ1-5; 7 bases are shared with TRBD1. V lost 3 bases to trimming and J lost 7 bases; unmatched junction nucleotides: 4. Germline V CDR1 and CDR2: SGDLS, YYNGEE. The CDR3 extends over 13 amino acids. CDR3 nucleotides: TGTGCCAGCAGCGCGGGGGACAGCCAGCCCCAGCATTTT. Translated, it gives CASSAGDSQPQHF.

V is TRBV27 and J is TRBJ2-1; 12 bases align to TRBD2. The V segment lost 3 bases and the J segment 12 bases; nucleotides outside the gene matches: 6. This CDR3 has 14 residues. Looked up from germline, CDR1 is MNHEY and CDR2 is SMNVEV (reference sequence). CDR3 in DNA: TGTGCCAGCAGTTTGCGGACTAGCGGGACGTTGCAGTTCTTC. Protein: CASSLRTSGTLQFF.

This chain joins TRBV7-2 and TRBJ2-7, with TRBD1 matching 8 bases. Germline CDR1 SGHTA, CDR2 FQGNSA. V gave up 5 bases and J gave up 5 bases; unmatched junction bases: 8. CDR3 length: 14 amino acids. The CDR3 region has the DNA TGTGCCAGCAGCCCACGGACAGGGCTCAACGAGCAGTACTTC. This gives the protein CASSPRTGLNEQYF.

V and J are TRBV15 and TRBJ1-4, with no clear D. CDR1 LNHNV and CDR2 YYDKDF come from the germline V gene (reference sequence). This CDR3 region has 16 residues. Deletions cut 2 bases from V and 5 bases from J, with 15 bases between. CDR3 amino acids: CATSRSTHGRNEKLFF. Here the CDR3 DNA reads TGTGCCACCAGCAGATCAACGCATGGGAGGAATGAAAAACTGTTTTTT.

The chain is built from TRBV27 and TRBJ2-7; no reliable D call. Between the trimmed V and J ends, which lost 8 bases and 2 bases, there was a span of 10 bases. The CDR3 length is 12 residues. Per the germline V gene, CDR1 is MNHEY and CDR2 is SMNVEV (reference sequence). For the CDR3, the DNA is TGTGCCAGCGGGTATCAGGCCTACGAGCAGTACTTC. Protein product: CASGYQAYEQYF.

This chain links TRBV5-1 with TRBJ2-3, with 8 bases lining up with TRBD1. The CDR3 extends over 14 amino acids. Per germline, CDR1 SGHRS and CDR2 YFSETQ. V was pared by 10 bases and J by 4 bases, with 11 bases of the junction left unmatched. CDR3 bases: TGCGCCGGGAGTTGGACAGGGCCCCCAGATACGCAGTATTTT. As protein: CAGSWTGPPDTQYF.